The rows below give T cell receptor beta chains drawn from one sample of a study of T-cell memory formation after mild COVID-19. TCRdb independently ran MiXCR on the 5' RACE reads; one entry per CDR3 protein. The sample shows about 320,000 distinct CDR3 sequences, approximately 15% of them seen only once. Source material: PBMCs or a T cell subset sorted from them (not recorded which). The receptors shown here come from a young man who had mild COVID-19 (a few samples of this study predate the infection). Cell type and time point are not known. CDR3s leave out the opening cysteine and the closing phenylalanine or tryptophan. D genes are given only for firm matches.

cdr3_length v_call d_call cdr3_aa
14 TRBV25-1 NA ASSESGSSGANVLT
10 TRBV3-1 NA ASSHESRGYT
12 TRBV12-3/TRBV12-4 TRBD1 ASIRGLAYNEQF
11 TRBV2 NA ASTPERGNIQY
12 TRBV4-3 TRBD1 ASSQTTGRSPLH
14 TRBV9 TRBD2 ASSVLSGGSTDTQY
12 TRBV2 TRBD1 ASSRRGPDSPLH
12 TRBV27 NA ASSLLGAEYGYT
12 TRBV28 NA ASSTGLGNTEAF
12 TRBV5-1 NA ASSLGNPNTEAF
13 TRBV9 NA ASSVEGDHTGELF
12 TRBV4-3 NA ASSQEVATGELF
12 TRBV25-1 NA ASSWTAYNSPLH
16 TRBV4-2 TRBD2 ASSQDLASGGFTDTQY
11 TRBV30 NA AWSVQASYGYT